This TCR beta chain was sequenced for a study of cytomegalovirus exposure and HLA in healthy donors. Study as a whole: From HLA-typed donors, an early data release held tens of millions of unique TCRs.

Details on this clone: Its target is not known.

The PCR employed 60 Vbeta primers together with 13 Jbeta primers. Authors' analysis steps: Later, an analysis found 75 million to 90 million unique TCR beta chains, and roughly 10 million of these were shared. TCRdb keeps only in-frame clones here, not all; method: immunoSEQ multiplex PCR. V, J and clone size are those of that table, while D and trimming were read from the DNA. The data contain 65,000 to 70,000 clones, 75% of them singletons. General observations from the study: A prior analysis recorded that most TCR beta V segments were productive about 87% or about 30% of the time.

Looked up from germline, CDR1 is MDHEN and CDR2 is SYDVKM. The CDR3 is made up of 19 amino acids. Trimming at V came to 6 bases and at J to 0 bases, leaving 19 bases not matched to a gene. Healthy bone marrow donors made up the donors. This TCR came from a woman aged 25 to 39 in good health and CMV-seropositive. This chain connects TRBV28 to TRBJ1-1; 7 bases line up with TRBD1. The material sequenced was PBMCs. CDR3 region: CASRGDSRRTRAMNTEAFF. For the CDR3, the DNA is TGTGCCAGCAGGGGGGACAGTCGTCGAACTCGAGCTATGAACACTGAAGCTTTCTTT.